A selection of T cell receptor beta chains follows, all from one sample in a study of CD8+ T cells in alopecia areata. Produced via immunoSEQ multiplex PCR; TCRdb's table is partial and in-frame only. The sample carries a few hundred thousand clones, less than 50% recorded once. Sequencing used CD4+ T cells sorted from blood, obtained between weeks 36 and 40, from a patient treated with tofacitinib. These receptors were obtained from a human donor with alopecia areata. Both conserved end residues are part of each CDR3. D genes are given only for firm matches. The size field is filled for only some rows; it gives once, few, many or a size class.

D gene	V gene	clone size	J gene	CDR3 DNA	CDR3 protein
.	TRBV7-2	.	TRBJ2-1	TGTGCCAGCAGCTTTAGATCGGCGGGGTTCAATGAGCAGTTCTTC	CASSFRSAGFNEQFF
TRBD1	TRBV15	.	TRBJ1-5	TGTGCCACCAGCAGATCTAACAGGGGAACCGATCAGCCCCAGCATTTT	CATSRSNRGTDQPQHF
.	TRBV29-1	few	TRBJ2-1	TGCAGCGTTGTTGGGGGGAACTACAATGAGCAGTTCTTC	CSVVGGNYNEQFF
TRBD1	TRBV4-2	few	TRBJ1-4	TGTGCCAGCAGCCAAGATAGGCGACAGGGGGGTGAAAAACTGTTTTTT	CASSQDRRQGGEKLFF
TRBD2	TRBV5-1	.	TRBJ2-3	TGCGCCAGCAGCCCGGGACTAGCGGGAATAGATACGCAGTATTTT	CASSPGLAGIDTQYF
.	TRBV30	.	TRBJ2-4	TGTGCCTGGAGACCGACTCAGGGCCTCTTGGCAAACATTCAGTACTTC	CAWRPTQGLLANIQYF
.	TRBV7-8	.	TRBJ2-2	TGTGCCAGCAGCTTGTTTAACGGGATGAACACCGGGGAGCTGTTTTTT	CASSLFNGMNTGELFF
.	TRBV5-6	.	TRBJ1-5	TGTGCCAGCAGCTCGAGGAAGGGATTTTACAGCAATCAGCCCCAGCATTTT	CASSSRKGFYSNQPQHF
.	TRBV28	few	TRBJ2-6	TGTGCCAGCATAGGGGGGCCTGGGGCCAACGTCCTGACTTTC	CASIGGPGANVLTF
TRBD1	TRBV19	.	TRBJ1-5	TGTGCCAGTACCGCAGGACAGGGCGGTCAGCCCCAGCATTTT	CASTAGQGGQPQHF
.	TRBV7-6	.	TRBJ2-1	TGTGCCAGCAGCTCGCTACGCTCCTACAATGAGCAGTTCTTC	CASSSLRSYNEQFF
TRBD1	TRBV19	few	TRBJ2-1	TGTGCCAGTAGTATTACAGGGGGTAGTCCCTACAATGAGCAGTTCTTC	CASSITGGSPYNEQFF
TRBD1	TRBV30	.	TRBJ2-7	TGTGCCCTTGACAGGGGCTTCTCCTACGAGCAGTACTTC	CALDRGFSYEQYF
TRBD1	TRBV5-1	.	TRBJ2-4	TGCGCCAGCAGCTTCTACAGGGGAGCCAAAAACATTCAGTACTTC	CASSFYRGAKNIQYF
TRBD2	TRBV10-3	few	TRBJ2-1	TGTGCCATCAGTGTGACAGCGGGAGGGCCGTTGGAGCAGTTCTTC	CAISVTAGGPLEQFF
.	TRBV11-3	many	TRBJ2-2	TGTGCCAGCAGCGTAAGCCTCACCGGGGAGCTGTTTTTT	CASSVSLTGELFF